The sequence of this TCR beta chain was determined in a study of cytomegalovirus exposure and HLA in healthy donors. PCR used 60 Vbeta primers and 13 Jbeta primers. Method: immunoSEQ multiplex PCR; TCRdb's copy keeps in-frame clones and lacks some. The sample carries some 120,000 clones, 8% to 11% recorded once. Germline V lookup: CDR1 SEHNR, CDR2 FQNEAQ (reference sequence). Trimming cost V 2 bases and J 2 bases, with 15 bases left between them. CDR3 size: 16 residues. This clone was seen a few times. The sequenced sample consisted of PBMCs. The TCR was taken from a woman younger than 35 in good health and CMV-seropositive. The rearrangement joins TRBV7-9 to TRBJ1-2; unclear D gene. The CDR3 spells CASSLLGTDYNYGYTF. As DNA, the CDR3 is TGTGCCAGCAGCTTATTAGGTACAGACTACAACTATGGCTACACCTTC.